A single sample is the source of the 27 T cell receptor beta chains below, sequenced in a study of PD-1 blockade in classical Hodgkin lymphoma. After autologous stem cell transplantation all patients relapsed, and prior brentuximab vedotin exposure differed between cohorts. The method was immunoSEQ multiplex PCR; TCRdb's version includes in-frame clones alone and lacks a portion of them. The sample records about 27,000 clones, under 85% being singletons. Sequenced material: peripheral blood mononuclear cells (PBMCs), taken before the second cycle of nivolumab. The receptors here all came from a human donor with classical Hodgkin lymphoma.

The chain uses TRBV28 and TRBJ1-2, with a possible D match to TRBD1 (5 bases). CDR3 length: 15 residues. V was cut by 6 bases and J by 4 bases, with 18 bases left in between. Germline V CDR1 and CDR2: MDHEN, SYDVKM. CDR3 nucleotide sequence: TGTGCCAGCAGCTCCTTGGGCGGGGCTGGCTATGGCTACACCTTC. This codes for CASSSLGGAGYGYTF.

The gene calls are TRBV7-9 and TRBJ2-7, with no clear D. V lost 2 bases to trimming and J lost 2 bases, with 10 bases between them. The V gene's germline CDR1 is SEHNR and CDR2 FQNEAQ (reference sequence). CDR3 length: 14 residues. DNA of the CDR3: TGTGCCAGCAGCTTACTGGCTCCGACCTACGAGCAGTACTTC. Translating gives CASSLLAPTYEQYF.

This clone was seen a few times. The rearrangement links TRBV4-1 to TRBJ1-5, with TRBD1 matching over 11 bases. There are 19 residues in the CDR3. J gave up 3 bases and V 0 bases, and 10 bases lay outside the gene matches. The germline V gene encodes CDR1 MGHRA and CDR2 YSYEKL. The CDR3, as DNA: TGCGCCAGCAGCCAAGACGGGCCCGGGACAGGGGGACACAATCAGCCCCAGCATTTT. Translation: CASSQDGPGTGGHNQPQHF.

V usage is TRBV7-9 and J usage is TRBJ2-2, with D perhaps TRBD1 or TRBD2 (5 bases each). The CDR3 has 16 amino acids. Germline CDR1 and CDR2: SEHNR and FQNEAQ (reference sequence). V was pared by 5 bases and J by 6 bases, with 19 bases between. The CDR3 DNA reads TGTGCCAGCAGCCGGGACCCAAGCCGATCCTCCGGGGAGCTGTTTTTT. Protein sequence: CASSRDPSRSSGELFF.

This clone turned up a few times. V gene TRBV10-3 combines with J gene TRBJ2-5; D not resolved. The ends were cut back, 4 bases at V and 5 bases at J, with 8 bases in the middle. The CDR3 is made up of 12 amino acids. Germline CDR1 ENHRY, CDR2 SYGVKD. This chain's CDR3 is CAISGSGETQYF. In DNA form, the CDR3 reads TGTGCCATCAGTGGTTCTGGGGAGACCCAGTACTTC.

A note on this clone: A read error may produce the germline difference seen at one junction end. The chain couples TRBV10-3 to TRBJ2-7; maybe TRBD2 (6 bases). The CDR3 length is 14 residues. CDR1 ENHRY and CDR2 SYGVKD come from the germline V gene. The CDR3: CAIRESGGTYEQYF. CDR3 bases: TGTGCCATCAGGGAGTCCGGGGGAACGTACGAGCAGTACTTC.

This chain joins TRBV6-1 and TRBJ1-2; D is unclear. Trimming pared 2 bases from V and 0 bases from J, leaving 10 bases between. Germline V gives CDR1 MNHNS, CDR2 SASEGT. The CDR3 runs to 15 residues. In DNA, the CDR3 is TGTGCCAGCAGTGAAACCGCAGAACCTAACTATGGCTACACCTTC. Protein sequence: CASSETAEPNYGYTF.

The J gene is TRBJ1-4, the V gene TRBV30; D uncertain. The length of the CDR3 is 13 residues. The germline V gene encodes CDR1 GTSNPN and CDR2 SVGIG (reference sequence). The V end lost 2 bases, the J end lost 5 bases, and 9 bases lay between the germline ends. CDR3 DNA sequence: TGTGCCTGGAGTAATGGAGTGAATGAAAAACTGTTTTTT. Its protein is CAWSNGVNEKLFF.

V usage is TRBV19 and J usage is TRBJ2-5; a possible D gene is TRBD2 (5 bases). The germline CDR1 and CDR2 sequences are LNHDA and SQIVND (reference sequence). The CDR3 has 15 amino acids. The V and J ends lost 7 bases and 2 bases respectively, with 17 bases between them. The chain's CDR3 is CASTQGRGIQETQYF. The CDR3 nucleotides are TGTGCCAGTACCCAAGGCCGGGGAATTCAAGAGACCCAGTACTTC.

The J gene is TRBJ2-1, the V gene TRBV11-1, with 7 positions matching TRBD1. V shed 6 bases and J 1 base; nucleotides not matched to a gene: 9. The germline V gene encodes CDR1 SGHAT and CDR2 FQDESV (reference sequence). This CDR3 spans 16 amino acids. This CDR3 is CASRQSTGVSYNEQFF. The DNA for the CDR3 is TGTGCCAGCAGACAGTCAACAGGGGTTTCCTACAATGAGCAGTTCTTC.

J is TRBJ1-6 and V is TRBV5-1; D possibly corresponds to TRBD1 (5 bases). With 0 bases removed from V and 8 bases from J, the gap between germline ends came to 15 bases. CDR1 SGHRS and CDR2 YFSETQ come from the germline V gene. The CDR3 runs to 16 residues. Here the CDR3 DNA reads TGCGCCAGCAGCTTGGCTTCGACAGCGGCGGATTCACCCCTCCACTTT. Translation: CASSLASTAADSPLHF.

This sequence joins TRBV27 and TRBJ1-4; TRBD1 is a possible D gene (6 bases). V dropped 6 bases and J dropped 8 bases, with 22 bases sitting between them. The CDR3 is 16 residues long. The germline V gene encodes CDR1 MNHEY and CDR2 SMNVEV (reference sequence). CDR3 residues: CASRGIQQQGKEKLFF. The CDR3 DNA follows: TGTGCCAGCAGGGGAATTCAGCAGCAGGGGAAAGAAAAACTGTTTTTT.

The chain combines TRBV9 with TRBJ1-2, with a possible D match to TRBD1 (5 bases). This CDR3 comprises 15 residues. Trimming removed 4 bases from V and 4 bases from J, with 17 bases in between. The germline V gene encodes CDR1 SGDLS and CDR2 YYNGEE. CDR3 in DNA: TGTGCCAGCAGCCCCCCAGGGCGGGGCGTCTATGGCTACACCTTC. Translating it yields CASSPPGRGVYGYTF.

This chain joins TRBV12-1 and TRBJ2-7. TRBV12-1 is a known pseudogene. This CDR3 has 13 residues. CDR3 nucleotide sequence: TGTGCCAGTCCTACACCTGAGGACCTCGAGCAGTACTTC. Protein product: CASPTPEDLEQYF.

The J gene is TRBJ2-5, the V gene TRBV11-3; TRBD2 agrees at 14 bases. The CDR3 runs to 15 residues. The V segment lost 5 bases and the J segment 5 bases; nucleotides outside the gene matches: 4. Per germline, CDR1 SGHNT and CDR2 YENEEA. The CDR3 coding sequence is TGTGCCAGCAGCCCAGGACTAGCGGGGGGTGAGACCCAGTACTTC. Protein sequence: CASSPGLAGGETQYF. Full variable domain (outside the CDR3, taken from reference TRBV11-3 and TRBJ2-5): EAGVVQSPRYKIIEKKQPVAFWCNPISGHNTLYWYLQNLGQGPELLIRYENEEAVDDSQLPKDRFSAERLKGVDSTLKIQPAELGDSAVYLCASSPGLAGGETQYFGPGTRLLVL.

The CDR3 nucleotides read TGTGCCATCAGTGAGTCTAGGACAGGGGATGAGGATCTGTGGCCTAGCAATCAGCCCCAGCATTTT. Amino acids: CAISESRTGDEDLWPSNQPQHF. The chain is built from TRBV10-3 and TRBJ1-5, with 9 nucleotides matching TRBD1. Trimming at V came to 0 bases and at J to 0 bases, leaving 18 bases not matched to a gene. Per the germline V gene, CDR1 is ENHRY and CDR2 is SYGVKD. CDR3 length: 22 residues.

This chain links TRBV9 with TRBJ2-3; 13 bases are a match to TRBD2. V trimming: 5 bases; J trimming: 1 base; junction bases outside the gene matches: 13. This CDR3 region has 19 residues. Germline lookup yields CDR1 SGDLS and CDR2 YYNGEE. CDR3 protein: CASSSERTSGGGGTDTQYF. The CDR3 DNA sequence: TGTGCCAGCAGTTCGGAGAGGACTAGCGGGGGTGGAGGCACAGATACGCAGTATTTT.

The sample holds a few counts of this clone. The identical CDR3 is also encoded by other nucleotide sequences in the sample. This chain links TRBV7-2 with TRBJ1-3; D unclear. The germline V and J ends were trimmed by 3 bases and 0 bases, with 6 bases remaining between them. CDR3 length equals 14 residues. Germline CDR1 SGHTA, CDR2 FQGNSA. The CDR3 reads CASSFKSSGNTIYF. The CDR3 DNA is TGTGCCAGCAGCTTTAAGAGCTCTGGAAACACCATATATTTT.

The rearrangement joins TRBV6-1 to TRBJ2-7; D perhaps matches TRBD1 (5 bases). The CDR3 has 13 residues. Germline assignment: CDR1 MNHNS and CDR2 SASEGT. Trimming cost V 1 base and J 4 bases, with 8 bases left between them. The CDR3 region is CASSEGQQYEQYF. The DNA for the CDR3 is TGTGCCAGCAGTGAAGGACAGCAATACGAGCAGTACTTC.

This chain links TRBV21-1 with TRBJ1-4; TRBD1, as called in the table, went unchecked against the DNA. TRBV21-1 is classified as a pseudogene. The CDR3 loop spans 14 amino acids. CDR3 protein: CASSKIRGWEKLFF. DNA of the CDR3: TGTGCCAGCAGCAAGATCAGGGGGTGGGAAAAACTGTTTTTT.

This clone was picked up one time. V is TRBV5-1 and J is TRBJ2-5; D ambiguous. This CDR3 has 14 amino acids. V was trimmed by 0 bases and J by 5 bases, leaving 11 bases between them. Germline loops: CDR1 SGHRS, CDR2 YFSETQ. CDR3 loop: CASSLATVEETQYF. CDR3 in DNA: TGCGCCAGCAGCTTGGCCACGGTGGAGGAGACCCAGTACTTC.

The V and J genes are TRBV7-9 and TRBJ2-3; unclear D gene. Germline V lookup: CDR1 SEHNR, CDR2 FQNEAQ (reference sequence). The CDR3 has 15 amino acids. Trimming took off 4 bases at V and 0 bases at J, with 11 bases between the two ends. CDR3 loop: CASSSDLTSTDTQYF. CDR3 sequence (DNA): TGTGCCAGCAGCTCCGACTTAACTAGCACAGATACGCAGTATTTT.

As to this clone: Relative to the germline gene, one junction end is altered; a read error may explain this. This sequence joins TRBV28 and TRBJ1-6; no clear D. Germline values: CDR1 MDHEN, CDR2 SYDVKM. This CDR3 contains 14 residues. CDR3 sequence (DNA): TGTGCCAGCAGTTTATCGGGAGCGGTTACAGCGATACCTTTT. This translates into CASSLSGAVTAIPF.

The chain has TRBV30 and TRBJ1-6; TRBD1 is a possible D gene (6 bases). Germline V lookup: CDR1 GTSNPN, CDR2 SVGIG (reference sequence). The CDR3 is made up of 12 amino acids. Trimming pared 5 bases from V and 10 bases from J, leaving 12 bases between. The CDR3 DNA follows: TGTGCCTGGGCAAGGGGGAGGTCACCCCTCCACTTT. This codes for CAWARGRSPLHF.

This chain connects TRBV5-8 to TRBJ1-4, with D possibly TRBD1 on 5 matching bases. CDR1 and CDR2 (germline): SGHTS, YDEGEE. The CDR3 consists of 17 residues. The germline V and J ends were trimmed by 0 bases and 4 bases, with 16 bases remaining between them. The CDR3 nucleotides read TGTGCCAGCAGCTTGGGCCAGAATGGCGGGGGTAATGAAAAACTGTTTTTT. It specifies CASSLGQNGGGNEKLFF.

This clone has a single count. The chain employs TRBV6-6 and TRBJ2-2; 9 bases match TRBD1. J was trimmed by 12 bases and V by 4 bases; bases with no gene match: 3. CDR3 length: 12 amino acids. In germline, CDR1 is MNHNY, CDR2 SVGAGI (reference sequence). The CDR3 region has the DNA TGTGCCAGCAGTTTACAGGGGGCGAAGCTGTTTTTT. Amino acid sequence: CASSLQGAKLFF.

In its sample, this clone was seen a few times. The chain recombines TRBV30 with TRBJ1-1; TRBD1 matches 7 bases. The germline gives CDR1 GTSNPN, CDR2 SVGIG (reference sequence). The CDR3 extends over 15 amino acids. Trimming cost V 5 bases and J 0 bases; bases outside gene matches: 9. The CDR3 region is CAWSGGQGVNTEAFF. The CDR3 coding sequence is TGTGCCTGGTCAGGGGGTCAGGGGGTGAACACTGAAGCTTTCTTT.